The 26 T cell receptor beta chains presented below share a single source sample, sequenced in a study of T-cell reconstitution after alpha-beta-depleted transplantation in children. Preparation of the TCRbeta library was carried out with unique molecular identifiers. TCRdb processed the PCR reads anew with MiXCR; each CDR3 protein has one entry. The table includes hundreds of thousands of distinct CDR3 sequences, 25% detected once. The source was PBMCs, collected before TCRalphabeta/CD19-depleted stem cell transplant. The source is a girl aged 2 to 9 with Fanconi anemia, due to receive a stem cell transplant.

The CDR3 spells CASSQGKGVHEQYF. The CDR3 DNA is TGCGCCAGCAGCCAGGGGAAGGGGGTCCACGAGCAGTACTTC. This rearrangement joins TRBV4-1 to TRBJ2-7, with TRBD1 as a possible D gene (6 bases). Germline lookup yields CDR1 MGHRA and CDR2 YSYEKL. V was shortened by 3 bases and J by 5 bases, with 14 bases between the two germline ends. The CDR3 is 14 amino acids.

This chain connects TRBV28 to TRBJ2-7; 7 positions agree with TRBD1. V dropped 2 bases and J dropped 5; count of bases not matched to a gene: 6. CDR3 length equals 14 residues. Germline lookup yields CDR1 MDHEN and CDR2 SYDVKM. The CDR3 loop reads CASSLVGGAHEQYF. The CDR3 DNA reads TGTGCCAGCAGTTTAGTAGGGGGCGCTCACGAGCAGTACTTC.

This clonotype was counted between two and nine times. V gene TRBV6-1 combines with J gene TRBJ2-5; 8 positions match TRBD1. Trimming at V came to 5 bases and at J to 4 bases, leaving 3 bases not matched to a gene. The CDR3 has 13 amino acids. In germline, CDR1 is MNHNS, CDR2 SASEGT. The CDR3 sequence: CASSTQGAETQYF. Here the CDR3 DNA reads TGTGCCAGCAGTACGCAGGGGGCAGAGACCCAGTACTTC.

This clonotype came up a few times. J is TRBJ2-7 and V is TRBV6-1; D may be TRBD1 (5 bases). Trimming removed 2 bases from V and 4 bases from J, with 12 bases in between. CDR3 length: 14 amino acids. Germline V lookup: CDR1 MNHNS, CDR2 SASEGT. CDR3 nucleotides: TGTGCCAGCAGTGAACAGGGTCCCTTTTACGAGCAGTACTTC. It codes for CASSEQGPFYEQYF.

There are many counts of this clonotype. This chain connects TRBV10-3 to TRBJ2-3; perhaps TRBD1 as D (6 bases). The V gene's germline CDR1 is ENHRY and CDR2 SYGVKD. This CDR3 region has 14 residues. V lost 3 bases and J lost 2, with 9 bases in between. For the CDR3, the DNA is TGTGCCATCAGTGAAGACAGGTCCACAGATACGCAGTATTTT. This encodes CAISEDRSTDTQYF.

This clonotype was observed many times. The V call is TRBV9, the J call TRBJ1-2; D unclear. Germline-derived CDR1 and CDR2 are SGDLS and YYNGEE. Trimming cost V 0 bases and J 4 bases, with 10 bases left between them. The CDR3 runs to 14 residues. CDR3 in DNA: TGTGCCAGCAGCGTAGGTCAGTTTCCCTATGGCTACACCTTC. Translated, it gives CASSVGQFPYGYTF. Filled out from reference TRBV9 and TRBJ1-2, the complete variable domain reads DSGVTQTPKHLITATGQRVTLRCSPRSGDLSVYWYQQSLDQGLQFLIQYYNGEERAKGNILERFSAQQFPDLHSELNLSSLELGDSALYFCASSVGQFPYGYTFGSGTRLTVV.

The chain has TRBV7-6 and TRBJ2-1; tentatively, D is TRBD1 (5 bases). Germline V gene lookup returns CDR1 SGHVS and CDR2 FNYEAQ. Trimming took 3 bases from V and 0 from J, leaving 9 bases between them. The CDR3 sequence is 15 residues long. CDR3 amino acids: CASSFTGASYNEQFF. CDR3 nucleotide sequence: TGTGCCAGCAGCTTCACAGGTGCCTCCTACAATGAGCAGTTCTTC.

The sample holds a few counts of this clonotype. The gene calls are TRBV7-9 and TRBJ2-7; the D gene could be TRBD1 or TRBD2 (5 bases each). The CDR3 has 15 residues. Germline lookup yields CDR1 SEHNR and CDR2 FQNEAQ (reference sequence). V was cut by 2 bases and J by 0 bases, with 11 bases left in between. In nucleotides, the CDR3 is TGTGCCAGCAGCTTATCGGGACGAAGCTCCTACGAGCAGTACTTC. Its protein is CASSLSGRSSYEQYF. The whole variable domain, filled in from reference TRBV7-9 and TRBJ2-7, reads DTGVSQNPRHKITKRGQNVTFRCDPISEHNRLYWYRQTLGQGPEFLTYFQNEAQLEKSRLLSDRFSAERPKGSFSTLEIQRTEQGDSAMYLCASSLSGRSSYEQYFGPGTRLTVT.

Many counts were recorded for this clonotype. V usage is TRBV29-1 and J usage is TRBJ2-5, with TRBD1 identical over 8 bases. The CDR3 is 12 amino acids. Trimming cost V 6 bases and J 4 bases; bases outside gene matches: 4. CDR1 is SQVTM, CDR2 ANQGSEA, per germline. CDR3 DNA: TGCAGCGTGGCAGGGGGCGGAGAGACCCAGTACTTC. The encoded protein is CSVAGGGETQYF.

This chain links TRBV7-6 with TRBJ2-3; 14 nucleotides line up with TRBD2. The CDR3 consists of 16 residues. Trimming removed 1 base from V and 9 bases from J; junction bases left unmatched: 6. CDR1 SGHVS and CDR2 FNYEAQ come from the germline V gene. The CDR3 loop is CASSLVGLAGERTQYF. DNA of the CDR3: TGTGCCAGCAGCTTAGTGGGACTAGCGGGAGAGAGGACGCAGTATTTT. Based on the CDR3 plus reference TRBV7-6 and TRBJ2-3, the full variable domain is GAGVSQSPRYKVTKRGQDVALRCDPISGHVSLYWYRQALGQGPEFLTYFNYEAQQDKSGLPNDRFSAERPEGSISTLTIQRTEQRDSAMYRCASSLVGLAGERTQYFGPGTRLTVL.

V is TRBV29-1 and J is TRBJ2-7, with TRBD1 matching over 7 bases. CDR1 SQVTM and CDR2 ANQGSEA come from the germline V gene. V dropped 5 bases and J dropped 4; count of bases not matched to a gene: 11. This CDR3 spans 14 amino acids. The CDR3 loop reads CSVMGTAKDYEQYF. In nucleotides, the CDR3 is TGCAGCGTTATGGGGACAGCCAAAGATTACGAGCAGTACTTC.

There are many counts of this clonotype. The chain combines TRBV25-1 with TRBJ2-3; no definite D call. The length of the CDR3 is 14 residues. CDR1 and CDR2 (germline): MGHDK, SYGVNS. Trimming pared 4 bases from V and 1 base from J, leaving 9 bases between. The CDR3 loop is CASSGYRGTDTQYF. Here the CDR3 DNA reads TGTGCCAGCAGTGGCTATAGGGGCACAGATACGCAGTATTTT.

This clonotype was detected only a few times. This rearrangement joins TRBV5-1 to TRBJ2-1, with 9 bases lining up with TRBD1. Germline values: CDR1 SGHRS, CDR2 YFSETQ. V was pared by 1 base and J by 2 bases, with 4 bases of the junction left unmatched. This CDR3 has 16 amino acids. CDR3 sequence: CASSLRTGEPYNEQFF. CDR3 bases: TGCGCCAGCAGCTTGAGGACAGGGGAACCCTACAATGAGCAGTTCTTC.

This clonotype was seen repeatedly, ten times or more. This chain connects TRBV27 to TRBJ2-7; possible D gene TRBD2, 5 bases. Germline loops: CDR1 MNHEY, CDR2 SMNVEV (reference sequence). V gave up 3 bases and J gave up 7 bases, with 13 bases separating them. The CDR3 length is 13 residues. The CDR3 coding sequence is TGTGCCAGCAGTTTTGGGCGGGCCGGGGAGCAGTACTTC. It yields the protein CASSFGRAGEQYF.

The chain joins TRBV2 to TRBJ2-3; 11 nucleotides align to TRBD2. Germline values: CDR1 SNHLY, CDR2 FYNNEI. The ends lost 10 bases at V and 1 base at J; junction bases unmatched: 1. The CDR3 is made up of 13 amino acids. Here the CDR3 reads CATTSGGTDTQYF. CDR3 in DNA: TGTGCCACGACTAGCGGGGGCACAGATACGCAGTATTTT. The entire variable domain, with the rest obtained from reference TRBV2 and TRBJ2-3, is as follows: EPEVTQTPSHQVTQMGQEVILRCVPISNHLYFYWYRQILGQKVEFLVSFYNNEISEKSEIFDDQFSVERPDGSNFTLKIRSTKLEDSAMYFCATTSGGTDTQYFGPGTRLTVL.

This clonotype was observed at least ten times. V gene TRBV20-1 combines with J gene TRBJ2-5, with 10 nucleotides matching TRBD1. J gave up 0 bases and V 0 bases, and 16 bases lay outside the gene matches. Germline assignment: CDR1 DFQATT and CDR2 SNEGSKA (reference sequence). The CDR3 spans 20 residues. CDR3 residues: CSARDPGQGTPTHYQETQYF. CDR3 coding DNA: TGCAGTGCTAGAGATCCGGGACAGGGGACACCAACACATTACCAAGAGACCCAGTACTTC.

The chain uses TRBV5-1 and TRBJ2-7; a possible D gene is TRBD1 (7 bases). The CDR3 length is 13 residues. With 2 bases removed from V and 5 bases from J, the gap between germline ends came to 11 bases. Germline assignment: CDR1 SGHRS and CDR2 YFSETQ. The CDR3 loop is CASSFGGGHEQYF. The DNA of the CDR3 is TGCGCCAGCAGCTTCGGAGGGGGCCACGAGCAGTACTTC.

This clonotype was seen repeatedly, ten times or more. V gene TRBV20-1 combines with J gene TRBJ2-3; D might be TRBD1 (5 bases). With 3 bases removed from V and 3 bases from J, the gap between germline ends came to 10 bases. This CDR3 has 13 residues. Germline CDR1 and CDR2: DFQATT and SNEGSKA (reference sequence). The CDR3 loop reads CSASLQVTDTQYF. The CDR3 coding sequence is TGCAGTGCTAGTTTACAGGTGACAGATACGCAGTATTTT.

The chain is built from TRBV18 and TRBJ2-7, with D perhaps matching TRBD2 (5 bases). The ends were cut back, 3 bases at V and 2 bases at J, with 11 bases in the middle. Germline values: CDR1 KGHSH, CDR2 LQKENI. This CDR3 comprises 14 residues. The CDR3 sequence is CASSPLSGTYEQYF. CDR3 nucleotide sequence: TGTGCCAGCTCACCGCTGTCGGGGACCTACGAGCAGTACTTC.

In DNA form, the CDR3 reads TGTGCCAGCAGTATTATCGGGAGAAGGACAGATACGCAGTATTTT. It translates to CASSIIGRRTDTQYF. The chain carries TRBV13 and TRBJ2-3; weak D call: TRBD2 (6 bases). V was pared by 6 bases and J by 3 bases, with 16 bases between. The germline V gene encodes CDR1 PRHDT and CDR2 FYEKMQ (reference sequence). This CDR3 has 15 residues.

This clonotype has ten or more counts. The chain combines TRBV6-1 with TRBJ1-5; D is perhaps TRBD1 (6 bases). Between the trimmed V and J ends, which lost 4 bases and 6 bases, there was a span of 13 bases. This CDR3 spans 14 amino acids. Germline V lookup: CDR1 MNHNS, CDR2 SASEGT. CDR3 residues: CASSGQEWFQPQHF. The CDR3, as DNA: TGTGCCAGCAGTGGACAGGAGTGGTTTCAGCCCCAGCATTTT.

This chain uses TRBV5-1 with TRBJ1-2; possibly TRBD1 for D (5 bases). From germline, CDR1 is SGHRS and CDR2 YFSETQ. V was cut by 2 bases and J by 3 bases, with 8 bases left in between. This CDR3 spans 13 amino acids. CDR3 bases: TGCGCCAGCAGCTTCAGGGAGGACTATGGCTACACCTTC. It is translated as CASSFREDYGYTF.

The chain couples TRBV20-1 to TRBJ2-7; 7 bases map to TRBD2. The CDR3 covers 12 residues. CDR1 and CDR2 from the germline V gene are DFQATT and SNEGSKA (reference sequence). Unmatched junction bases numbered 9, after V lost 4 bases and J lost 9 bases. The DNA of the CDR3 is TGCAGTGCTACCCAAACTGGCGGGGGGCAGTACTTC. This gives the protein CSATQTGGGQYF.

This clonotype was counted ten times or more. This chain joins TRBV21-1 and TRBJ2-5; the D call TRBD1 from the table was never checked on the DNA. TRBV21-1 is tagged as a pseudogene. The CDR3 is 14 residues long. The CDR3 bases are TGTGCCGGCAGCAGACAGAGGACCCAAGAGACCCAGTACTTC. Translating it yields CAGSRQRTQETQYF.

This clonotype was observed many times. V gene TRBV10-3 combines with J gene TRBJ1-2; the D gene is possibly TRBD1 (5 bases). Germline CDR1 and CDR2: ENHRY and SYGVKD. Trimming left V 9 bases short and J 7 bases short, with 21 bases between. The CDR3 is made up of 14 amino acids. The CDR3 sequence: CAMGPGTRDLGYTF. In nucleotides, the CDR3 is TGTGCCATGGGACCCGGGACGAGGGACCTTGGCTACACCTTC.

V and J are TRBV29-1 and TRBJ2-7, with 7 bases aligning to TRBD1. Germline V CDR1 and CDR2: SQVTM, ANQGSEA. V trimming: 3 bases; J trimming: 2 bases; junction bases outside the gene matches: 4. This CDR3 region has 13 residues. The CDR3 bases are TGCAGCGTTGAGGAACAGGGGACCTACGAGCAGTACTTC. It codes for CSVEEQGTYEQYF.